This TCR beta chain stems from a study of shared clonotypes between healthy human individuals. Regarding the study as a whole: What limited the represented genetic and exposure-history diversity was the small number of donors. Around 5.3% of naive CD4 clonotypes were shared across several donors.

Donors were healthy HIV-negative adults without recent acute infections or vaccinations. Assay used: immunoSEQ multiplex PCR; TCRdb lists only in-frame clones, some missing. This sample yields about 600,000 clones, of which 95% to 98% are seen a single time; 0.057% belongs to the top ten. The V gene's germline CDR1 is SGHRS and CDR2 YFSETQ. The CDR3 spans 16 residues. V lost 2 bases and J 0 bases, leaving 11 bases between the germline ends. In the case of this clone: Its specificity is unknown.

This sequence was found in a woman under 40 in good health. Material: naive CD4+ T cells sorted from blood. The subset is: CD45RA+ positively selected. This chain uses TRBV5-1 with TRBJ2-2, with D perhaps matching TRBD2 (6 bases). Here the CDR3 reads CASSLESGANTGELFF. CDR3 bases: TGCGCCAGCAGCTTAGAGTCGGGGGCGAACACCGGGGAGCTGTTTTTT.